This TCR beta chain comes out of a study of cytomegalovirus exposure and HLA in healthy donors. The germline V and J ends were trimmed by 2 bases and 6 bases, with 9 bases remaining between them. CDR1 MNHEY and CDR2 SVGAGI come from the germline V gene. This CDR3 is 13 amino acids long. Sequenced by immunoSEQ multiplex PCR; TCRdb stores in-frame clones only, minus some. The sample lists 150,000 or so clones, 85% to 90% occurring once. As for this clone: Its antigen is as yet unknown.

Study results and limitations: Reports indicated that the classifier achieved high specificity and sensitivity in diagnosing cytomegalovirus status.

The sample taken for sequencing was PBMCs. The TCR comes from a woman aged 25 to 39 in good health and CMV-seropositive. The V call is TRBV6-5, the J call TRBJ2-3; D is possibly TRBD2 (6 bases). CDR3 sequence (DNA): TGTGCCAGCAGTTACAGGAGCGGGGATACGCAGTATTTT. Protein sequence: CASSYRSGDTQYF.